This T cell receptor (beta chain) was recorded in a study of T-cell reconstitution after alpha-beta-depleted transplantation in children. With V trimmed by 3 bases and J by 3 bases, 9 bases remained unmatched. In germline, CDR1 is SGHAT, CDR2 FQNNGV. This CDR3 is built from 16 residues. The library targeted TCRbeta and was prepared with unique molecular identifiers. TCRdb called the PCR reads again in MiXCR, with one record for every CDR3 protein. The table lists about 640,000 distinct CDR3 sequences, roughly 17% of them singletons. The chain carries TRBV11-2 and TRBJ2-3; 7 bases map to TRBD2. Sample: PBMCs from the stem cell graft donor, taken from the stem cell graft. The origin of this receptor is a human donor who donated a stem cell graft to a child with acute myeloid leukemia. The CDR3 bases are TGTGCCAGCAGCTTGGAGACGGGGGGATTGACAGATACGCAGTATTTT. It translates to CASSLETGGLTDTQYF.